This T cell receptor beta chain was retrieved from a study of blood T cell repertoires in COVID-19. Across the study: Sites across the United States, Italy and Spain contributed samples from acute and convalescent COVID-19. The cDNA or gDNA used as material had been derived from T cells, B-cell-depleted T cells, or PBMCs.

Methods used by the authors: Estimated nucleated cell counts came from reference gene primer amplification. The table came from immunoSEQ multiplex PCR; TCRdb's copy has only in-frame clones and leaves some out. V and J calls and clone size come straight from that table; D and trimming were deduced from the DNA. The repertoire has 130,000 to 150,000 clones, around 79% of them found once; the top ten carry roughly 5.2%. Trimming pared 5 bases from V and 5 bases from J, leaving 18 bases between. Germline CDR1 is SEHNR and CDR2 is FQNEAQ (reference sequence). The CDR3 consists of 15 residues. Source material: peripheral blood. The chain employs TRBV7-9 and TRBJ1-2; no clear D. The TCR comes from a woman in her seventies with COVID-19, enrolled during active disease. The CDR3 here is CASSRREQGLYGYTF. The CDR3 DNA reads as TGTGCCAGCAGCCGAAGGGAGCAAGGGCTATATGGCTACACCTTC.